This T cell receptor (beta chain) came from a study of beta chain features in type 1 diabetes. Expressed TCRB transcripts were sequenced because the entire RNA isolate underwent reverse transcription. TCRdb's table, derived via immunoSEQ multiplex PCR, lists solely in-frame clones and lacks some. The sample has about 320,000 clones; about 14% are singletons. Per germline, CDR1 LNHDA and CDR2 SQIVND (reference sequence). V lost 7 bases, J lost 0 bases, and 13 bases lay in between. This CDR3 is built from 15 residues. Source material: central memory CD4+ T cells from blood. This sequence was found in a man aged 30-40 years in good health. The rearrangement uses TRBV19 and TRBJ1-3, with D perhaps TRBD1 (5 bases). The CDR3 sequence is CASIEGPGSGNTIYF. CDR3 DNA: TGTGCCAGTATTGAGGGACCCGGCTCTGGAAACACCATATATTTT.